Listed below are T cell receptor beta chains from one sample, sequenced in a study of identical twins. TCRdb fed the 5' RACE reads into MiXCR, producing one record per CDR3 protein. The sample carries 1.5 million or so distinct CDR3 sequences, 32% recorded once. The sequenced material came from cord blood. The receptors shown here come from a newborn girl in good health. Each CDR3 is given with its conserved first and last residue. A D gene is named only where the DNA matches it firmly. Where a row states a size, it is once, few, many or the class of an expanded clone; other rows omit it.

j_call cdr3_length d_call v_call clone_size cdr3_aa cdr3_nt
TRBJ2-4 13 - TRBV6-1 few CATLIIAKNIQYF TGTGCCACTCTCATAATAGCCAAAAACATTCAGTACTTC
TRBJ1-1 17 TRBD1 TRBV6-6 - CASSHNPQQGARTEAFF TGTGCCAGCAGCCATAACCCTCAACAGGGGGCGCGTACTGAAGCTTTCTTT
TRBJ2-1 16 - TRBV21-1 - CASRFPGLAGQNEQFF TGTGCCAGCAGGTTTCCGGGACTAGCGGGACAAAATGAGCAGTTCTTC
TRBJ2-7 14 TRBD1 TRBV12-3/TRBV12-4 - CASSFGTASREQYF TGTGCCAGCAGTTTTGGGACAGCCTCTCGCGAGCAGTACTTC
TRBJ1-2 16 - TRBV7-9 - CASSLDLPRAMYGYTF TGTGCCAGCAGCTTAGATCTGCCCCGGGCTATGTATGGCTACACCTTC
TRBJ2-7 14 - TRBV7-2 - CASSLFVGETEQYF TGTGCCAGCAGCTTGTTTGTCGGGGAAACCGAGCAGTACTTC
TRBJ2-1 13 - TRBV5-4 - CASSLQWGGEQFF TGTGCCAGCAGCTTACAGTGGGGAGGTGAGCAGTTCTTC
TRBJ2-1 15 TRBD2 TRBV6-6 few CASSYRPGGYNEQFF TGTGCCAGCAGTTACCGGCCGGGGGGCTACAATGAGCAGTTCTTC
TRBJ1-4 18 - TRBV29-1 - CSVEDLGRRGVAGEKLFF TGCAGCGTTGAAGATCTGGGTAGAAGGGGGGTGGCTGGTGAAAAACTGTTTTTT
TRBJ2-7 13 TRBD2 TRBV6-2/TRBV6-3 - CASMASGRYEQYF TGTGCCAGCATGGCTAGCGGGAGATACGAGCAGTACTTC
TRBJ2-7 12 - TRBV2 - CASLLGYYEQYF TGTGCCAGCCTTCTGGGGTACTACGAGCAGTACTTC
TRBJ1-2 12 - TRBV6-5 few CASSSGSHGYTF TGTGCCAGCAGTTCAGGGAGCCATGGCTACACCTTC
TRBJ2-7 14 TRBD2 TRBV4-1 few CASSQTSGKYEQYF TGCGCCAGCAGCCAAACTAGCGGGAAGTACGAGCAGTACTTC
TRBJ2-1 14 - TRBV19 - CASSTITGQSEQFF TGTGCCAGTAGCACTATAACGGGGCAGAGTGAGCAGTTCTTC
TRBJ2-1 13 - TRBV6-2/TRBV6-3 few CASTRGGANEQFF TGTGCCAGCACCAGGGGAGGGGCCAATGAGCAGTTCTTC
TRBJ1-2 13 - TRBV20-1 - CSASRGWNYGYTF TGCAGTGCGAGTCGAGGCTGGAACTATGGCTACACCTTC
TRBJ1-6 17 - TRBV25-1 few CASSPPGLSSYNSPLHF TGTGCCAGCAGTCCCCCGGGACTGAGCTCCTATAATTCACCCCTCCACTTT
TRBJ2-3 17 TRBD2 TRBV20-1 few CSARDSGGSGGTDTQYF TGCAGTGCTAGAGATTCCGGAGGTAGCGGGGGAACAGATACGCAGTATTTT
TRBJ1-2 15 TRBD1 TRBV29-1 - CSVRDRTPSNYGYTF TGCAGCGTCCGGGACAGAACCCCTTCTAACTATGGCTACACCTTC
TRBJ2-3 13 - TRBV16 - CASSQDDGDMQYF TGTGCCAGCAGCCAAGACGACGGGGATATGCAGTATTTT
TRBJ1-1 17 TRBD1 TRBV7-8 - CASSLEFGDRANTEAFF TGTGCCAGCAGCTTAGAATTCGGCGACAGGGCGAACACTGAAGCTTTCTTT
TRBJ1-6 15 - TRBV10-3 - CAISTGAGEFSPLHF TGTGCCATCAGCACCGGGGCAGGGGAATTTTCACCCCTCCACTTT
TRBJ2-4 18 TRBD2 TRBV3-1 - CASSRVGLAGSSKNIQYF TGTGCCAGCAGCCGCGTCGGACTAGCGGGGAGTTCCAAAAACATTCAGTACTTC
TRBJ2-7 11 - TRBV10-3 few CGPIVGGEQYF TGTGGCCCAATCGTGGGGGGCGAGCAGTACTTC
TRBJ1-4 14 - TRBV28 few CASSLSRGGGKLFF TGTGCCAGCAGTTTGTCAAGGGGTGGGGGAAAACTGTTTTTT
TRBJ2-4 15 - TRBV2 - CASSEEGGAKNIQYF TGTGCCAGCAGTGAAGAGGGGGGAGCCAAAAACATTCAGTACTTC
TRBJ1-2 11 - TRBV20-1 few CSARFNYGYTF TGCAGTGCTAGGTTCAACTATGGCTACACCTTC
TRBJ1-1 12 - TRBV20-1 - CSAKGQNTEAFF TGCAGTGCAAAGGGACAGAACACTGAAGCTTTCTTT
TRBJ1-3 14 - TRBV9 - CASSVGSSGNTIYF TGTGCCAGCAGCGTAGGAAGCTCTGGAAACACCATATATTTT
TRBJ1-1 15 - TRBV3-1 few CASSLIGGRNTEAFF TGTGCCAGCAGCCTTATAGGGGGTAGGAACACTGAAGCTTTCTTT
TRBJ2-7 15 - TRBV29-1 - CSVESGKVAYNEQYF TGCAGCGTTGAGTCGGGAAAGGTAGCTTACAATGAGCAGTACTTC
TRBJ1-6 15 - TRBV20-1 - CSASKTDRYNSPLHF TGCAGTGCTAGTAAAACGGACAGATATAATTCACCCCTCCACTTT
TRBJ1-4 13 - TRBV4-1 - CASSQGVREKLFF TGCGCCAGCAGCCAAGGGGTACGTGAAAAACTGTTTTTT
TRBJ2-1 16 TRBD2 TRBV20-1 - CSAMGLAGGPYNEQFF TGCAGTGCTATGGGACTAGCAGGAGGGCCCTACAATGAGCAGTTCTTC
TRBJ2-7 17 - TRBV28 - CASSFLFGGGGDNEQYF TGTGCCAGCAGTTTCCTTTTCGGCGGAGGGGGAGACAATGAGCAGTACTTC
TRBJ1-5 13 - TRBV19 - CASKEQDNQPQHF TGTGCCAGTAAAGAACAGGACAATCAGCCCCAGCATTTT
TRBJ2-7 15 - TRBV4-2 - CASSQDLDTSYEQYF TGTGCCAGCAGCCAAGATCTCGACACTTCCTACGAGCAGTACTTC
TRBJ2-2 14 - TRBV28 few CASSRPLAIGELFF TGTGCCAGCAGTAGGCCACTAGCCATCGGGGAGCTGTTTTTT
TRBJ2-1 15 TRBD2 TRBV18 - CASSPERGRDNEQFF TGTGCCAGCTCACCCGAGCGGGGGAGGGACAATGAGCAGTTCTTC
TRBJ1-3 15 - TRBV28 - CASSRVAGPGNTIYF TGTGCCAGCAGCCGTGTAGCGGGTCCTGGAAACACCATATATTTT
TRBJ1-2 11 - TRBV30 - CAWSTPYGYTF TGTGCCTGGTCGACACCCTATGGCTACACCTTC
TRBJ2-2 15 TRBD1 TRBV9 - CASSGTNRGTGELFF TGTGCCAGCAGCGGTACCAACAGGGGAACCGGGGAGCTGTTTTTT
TRBJ1-2 16 TRBD1 TRBV20-1 few CSASPPTGTFGDGYTF TGCAGTGCTAGTCCCCCGACAGGGACCTTTGGGGATGGCTACACCTTC
TRBJ1-2 12 TRBD1 TRBV29-1 many CSVNRGIYGYTF TGCAGCGTCAACAGGGGTATCTATGGCTACACCTTC
TRBJ2-1 13 - TRBV6-4 - CASSEETGYEQFF TGTGCCAGCAGTGAGGAAACAGGGTATGAGCAGTTCTTC
TRBJ2-7 15 - TRBV5-1 - CASSLDTANVYEQYF TGCGCCAGCAGCTTGGACACAGCGAACGTCTACGAGCAGTACTTC
TRBJ2-6 16 - TRBV2 few CASSEAMSSGANVLTF TGTGCCAGCAGTGAAGCAATGAGCTCTGGGGCCAACGTCCTGACTTTC
TRBJ2-1 13 TRBD2 TRBV13 many CASSLISGNEQFF TGTGCCAGCAGCTTAATTAGCGGGAATGAGCAGTTCTTC